These T cell receptor beta chains were read from a single sample in a study of cytomegalovirus exposure and HLA in healthy donors. Sequencing used immunoSEQ multiplex PCR; TCRdb keeps in-frame clones, though not all of them. The sample has 110,000 or so clones, roughly 70% seen once. Sequencing used PBMCs. The receptors were gathered from a man between 35 and 55 years old in good health and CMV-seronegative. CDR3s include the opening cysteine and the closing phenylalanine or tryptophan. A D gene is named only where the DNA matches it firmly. Clone size appears in some rows only: once, few, many, or a class for an expanded clone.

j_call	v_call	clone_size	d_call	cdr3_nt	cdr3_aa
TRBJ2-1	TRBV19	few	.	TGTGCCAGTAGTACTAGCGTTCTTAGTGAGCAGTTCTTC	CASSTSVLSEQFF
TRBJ2-5	TRBV11-3	.	.	TGTGCCAGCAGCCACCCCTGGGCAGGGGTGGAGACCCAGTACTTC	CASSHPWAGVETQYF
TRBJ2-3	TRBV18	.	TRBD2	TGTGCCAGCTCACCTCCACTAGCGGGTGGTTATACGCAGTATTTT	CASSPPLAGGYTQYF
TRBJ2-7	TRBV7-2	.	.	TGTGCCAGCAGCTTAGATGTGAGCTACGAGCAGTACTTC	CASSLDVSYEQYF
TRBJ2-7	TRBV18	few	.	TGTGCCAGCTCACCACGCGGCCGTAGTTCCTACGAGCAGTACTTC	CASSPRGRSSYEQYF
TRBJ1-4	TRBV18	.	TRBD1	TGTGCCAGCTCCCCCCGGCGGCAGGGGGGTAGCTGGTCGAGAGAAAAACTGTTTTTT	CASSPRRQGGSWSREKLFF
TRBJ2-1	TRBV4-3	.	TRBD2	TGCGCCAGCAGCCAAGATGCGCCGGGACTAGCGGGTACCTCCTACAATGAGCAGTTCTTC	CASSQDAPGLAGTSYNEQFF
TRBJ1-1	TRBV7-9	once	TRBD1	TGTGCCAGCAGCTTATTTAGGGCAGGGGGCGCGGGAACTGAAGCTTTCTTT	CASSLFRAGGAGTEAFF
TRBJ2-5	TRBV7-9	.	.	TGTGCCAGCAGCACCGGACAGCAAGAGACCCAGTACTTC	CASSTGQQETQYF
TRBJ2-7	TRBV27	.	TRBD1	TGTGCCAGCAGGCGACAGGGGACCTACGAGCAGTACTTC	CASRRQGTYEQYF
TRBJ2-7	TRBV14	.	TRBD1	TGTGCCAGCAGGCCTAGCACCGGGACAGGCCTCTACGAGCAGTACTTC	CASRPSTGTGLYEQYF
TRBJ1-1	TRBV19	.	.	TGTGCCAGTAGTATTTCGGGGTACCTCGGGAACACTGAAGCTTTCTTT	CASSISGYLGNTEAFF
TRBJ1-1	TRBV6-5	few	.	TGTGCCAGCCGAGTGGGGGCGAGGAACACTGAAGCTTTCTTT	CASRVGARNTEAFF
TRBJ2-2	TRBV7-3	once	TRBD2	TGTGCCAGCAGCTCGTCTGGGACTAGCGGGGGGGCGGCGGGCACCGGGGAGCTGTTTTTT	CASSSSGTSGGAAGTGELFF
TRBJ1-1	TRBV7-2	.	.	TGTGCCAGCAGGTCCCAGGAAGTGAATCGAGCTTTCTTT	CASRSQEVNRAFF
TRBJ2-1	TRBV10-3	.	.	TGTGCCATCGCAGGGGCGGTCTCCTACAATGAGCAGTTCTTC	CAIAGAVSYNEQFF
TRBJ2-1	TRBV30	few	TRBD2	TGTGCCTGGACTAGCGGGGGGACCGAGCAGTTCTTC	CAWTSGGTEQFF
TRBJ2-7	TRBV6-1	.	.	TGTGCCAGCAGTGAAGCGGACAGCTCCTACGAGCAGTACTTC	CASSEADSSYEQYF
TRBJ2-7	TRBV30	.	.	TGTGCCTGGAACCGTGGGGGGATCGGCTACGAGCAGTACTTC	CAWNRGGIGYEQYF
TRBJ2-5	TRBV19	.	.	TGTGCCAGTAGTAAACCCAGGGGTAACCAAGAGACCCAGTACTTC	CASSKPRGNQETQYF
TRBJ1-3	TRBV6-5	.	TRBD1	TGTGCCAGCAGTTACAGGGGGCCCGGAAACACCATATATTTT	CASSYRGPGNTIYF
TRBJ1-2	TRBV30	few	.	TGTGCCTGGAGTCCGTTGGGGGCAGGCTACACCTTC	CAWSPLGAGYTF
TRBJ2-5	TRBV14	.	TRBD2	TGTGCCAGCAGCCAAGCTCGCGGGGGGGCCAGTGAGACCCAGTACTTC	CASSQARGGASETQYF
TRBJ1-2	TRBV14	.	.	TGTGCCAGCAGCCAATCGGGGTCTAACTATGGCTACACCTTC	CASSQSGSNYGYTF
TRBJ1-5	TRBV7-9	.	.	TGTGCCAGCAGCACACAGGGTCAGCCCCAGCATTTT	CASSTQGQPQHF
TRBJ2-2	TRBV2	.	.	TGTGCCAGCAGTGAATCGGGGTCCGGGGAGCTGTTTTTT	CASSESGSGELFF
TRBJ1-1	TRBV11-2	.	.	TGTGCCAGCAGCCCCAGGTCCTATCTGAACACTGAAGCTTTCTTT	CASSPRSYLNTEAFF